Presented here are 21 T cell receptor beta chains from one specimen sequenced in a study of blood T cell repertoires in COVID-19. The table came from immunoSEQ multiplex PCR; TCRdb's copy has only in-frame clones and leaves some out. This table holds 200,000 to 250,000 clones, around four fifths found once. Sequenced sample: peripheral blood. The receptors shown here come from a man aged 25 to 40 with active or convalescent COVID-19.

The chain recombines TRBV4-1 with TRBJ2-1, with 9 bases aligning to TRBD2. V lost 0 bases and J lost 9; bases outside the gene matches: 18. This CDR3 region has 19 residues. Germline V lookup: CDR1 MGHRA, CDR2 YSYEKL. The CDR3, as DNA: TGCGCCAGCAGCCAAGAAAGAGTCGGCGGGAGGGCCTCTTTGGGTGAGCAGTTCTTC. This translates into CASSQERVGGRASLGEQFF.

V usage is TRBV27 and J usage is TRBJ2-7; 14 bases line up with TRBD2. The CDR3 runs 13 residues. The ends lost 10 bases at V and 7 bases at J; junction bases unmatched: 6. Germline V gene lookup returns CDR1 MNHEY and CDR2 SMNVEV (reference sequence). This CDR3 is CATGLAGGREQYF. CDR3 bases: TGTGCCACCGGACTAGCGGGAGGTAGAGAGCAGTACTTC.

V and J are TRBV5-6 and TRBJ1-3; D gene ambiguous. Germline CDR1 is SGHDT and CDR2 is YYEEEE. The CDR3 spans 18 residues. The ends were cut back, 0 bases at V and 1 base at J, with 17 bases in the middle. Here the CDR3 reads CASSLGGAALGSGNTIYF. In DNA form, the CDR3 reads TGTGCCAGCAGCTTGGGAGGAGCAGCCCTTGGATCTGGAAACACCATATATTTT. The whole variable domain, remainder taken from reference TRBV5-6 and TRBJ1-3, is DAGVTQSPTHLIKTRGQQVTLRCSPKSGHDTVSWYQQALGQGPQFIFQYYEEEERQRGNFPDRFSGHQFPNYSSELNVNALLLGDSALYLCASSLGGAALGSGNTIYFGEGSWLTVV.

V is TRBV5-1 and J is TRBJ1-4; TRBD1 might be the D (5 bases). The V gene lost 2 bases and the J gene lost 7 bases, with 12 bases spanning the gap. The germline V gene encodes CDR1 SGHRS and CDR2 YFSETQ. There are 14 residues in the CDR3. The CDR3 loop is CASSLSGWGEKLFF. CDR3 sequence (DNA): TGCGCCAGCAGCTTATCAGGGTGGGGTGAAAAACTGTTTTTT.

CDR3 protein: CASSHGLLGGYTF. The CDR3 nucleotides read TGTGCCAGCAGCCACGGTCTACTCGGGGGCTACACCTTC. This sequence joins TRBV12-3 or TRBV12-4 and TRBJ1-2; D gene unclear. Trimming removed 6 bases from V and 8 bases from J, with 16 bases in between. CDR3 length equals 13 residues.

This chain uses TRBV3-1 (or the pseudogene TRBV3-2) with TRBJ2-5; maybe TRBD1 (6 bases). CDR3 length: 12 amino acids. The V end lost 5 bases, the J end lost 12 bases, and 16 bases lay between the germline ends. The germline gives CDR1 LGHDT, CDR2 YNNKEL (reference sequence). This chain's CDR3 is CASSDLQGPKYF. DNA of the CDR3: TGTGCCAGCAGCGACCTTCAGGGGCCGAAGTACTTC.

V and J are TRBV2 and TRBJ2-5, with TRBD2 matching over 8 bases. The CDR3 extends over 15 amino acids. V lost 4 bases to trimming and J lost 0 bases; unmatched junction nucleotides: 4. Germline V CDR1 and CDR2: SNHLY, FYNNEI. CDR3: CASSAQRGNQETQYF. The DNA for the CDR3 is TGTGCCAGCAGTGCCCAGCGGGGGAACCAAGAGACCCAGTACTTC. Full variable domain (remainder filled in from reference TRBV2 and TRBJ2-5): EPEVTQTPSHQVTQMGQEVILRCVPISNHLYFYWYRQILGQKVEFLVSFYNNEISEKSEIFDDQFSVERPDGSNFTLKIRSTKLEDSAMYFCASSAQRGNQETQYFGPGTRLLVL.

CDR3 coding DNA: TGTGCCAGCAGTGAAGTTATTCTGGGACTAGCGGGGGGGCGGGAGACCCAGTACTTC. It translates to CASSEVILGLAGGRETQYF. The J gene is TRBJ2-5, the V gene TRBV6-1, with 16 bases fitting TRBD2. The CDR3 contains 19 residues. V was pared by 1 base and J by 5 bases, with 10 bases of the junction left unmatched. Germline V lookup: CDR1 MNHNS, CDR2 SASEGT.

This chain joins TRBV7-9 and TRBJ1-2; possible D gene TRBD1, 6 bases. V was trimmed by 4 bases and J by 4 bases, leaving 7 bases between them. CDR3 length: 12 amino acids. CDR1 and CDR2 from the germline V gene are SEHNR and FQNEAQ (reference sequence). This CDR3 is CASSSGVYGYTF. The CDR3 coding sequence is TGTGCCAGCAGCTCAGGGGTCTATGGCTACACCTTC.

CDR3 sequence reads: CASSPSKAPGANVLTF. The CDR3 DNA is TGTGCCAGCTCACCTTCCAAAGCCCCTGGGGCCAACGTCCTGACTTTC. The rearrangement links TRBV18 to TRBJ2-6; D is ambiguous. The germline V gene encodes CDR1 KGHSH and CDR2 LQKENI. The CDR3 covers 16 residues. V lost 3 bases to trimming and J lost 2 bases, with 11 bases between them.

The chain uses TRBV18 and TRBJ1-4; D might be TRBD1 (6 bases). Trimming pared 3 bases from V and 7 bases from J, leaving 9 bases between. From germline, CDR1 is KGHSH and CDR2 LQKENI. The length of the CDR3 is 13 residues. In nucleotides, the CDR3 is TGTGCCAGCTCACCGGACAGCAGTGAAAAACTGTTTTTT. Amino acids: CASSPDSSEKLFF.

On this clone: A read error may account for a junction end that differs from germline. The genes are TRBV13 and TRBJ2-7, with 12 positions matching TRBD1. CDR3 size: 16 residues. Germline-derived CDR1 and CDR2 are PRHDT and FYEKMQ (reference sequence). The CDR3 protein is CASSVGTGGPADEQYF. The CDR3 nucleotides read TGTGCCAGCAGCGTAGGGACAGGGGGCCCCGCGGACGAGCAGTACTTC.

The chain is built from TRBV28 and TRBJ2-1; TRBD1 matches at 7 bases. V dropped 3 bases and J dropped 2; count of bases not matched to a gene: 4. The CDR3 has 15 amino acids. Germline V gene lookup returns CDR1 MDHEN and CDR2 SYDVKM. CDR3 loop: CASSLTGIAYNEQFF. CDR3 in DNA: TGTGCCAGCAGTTTGACAGGGATTGCCTACAATGAGCAGTTCTTC. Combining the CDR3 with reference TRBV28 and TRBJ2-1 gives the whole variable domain DVKVTQSSRYLVKRTGEKVFLECVQDMDHENMFWYRQDPGLGLRLIYFSYDVKMKEKGDIPEGYSVSREKKERFSLILESASTNQTSMYLCASSLTGIAYNEQFFGPGTRLTVL.

CDR3: CASSAGRRSNQPQHF. The CDR3, as DNA: TGTGCCAGCAGCGCAGGGAGGAGGAGCAATCAGCCCCAGCATTTT. The rearrangement joins TRBV9 to TRBJ1-5; TRBD1 might be the D (5 bases). Germline V lookup: CDR1 SGDLS, CDR2 YYNGEE. The CDR3 has 15 amino acids. Trimming shortened V by 3 bases and J by 1 base, and 11 bases separated the two germline ends.

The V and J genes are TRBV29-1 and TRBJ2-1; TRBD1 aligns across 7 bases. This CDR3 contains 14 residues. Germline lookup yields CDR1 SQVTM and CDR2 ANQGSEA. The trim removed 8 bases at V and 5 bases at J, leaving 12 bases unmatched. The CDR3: CSLHKPGQHNEQFF. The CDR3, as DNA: TGCAGCCTTCATAAGCCGGGACAGCACAATGAGCAGTTCTTC.

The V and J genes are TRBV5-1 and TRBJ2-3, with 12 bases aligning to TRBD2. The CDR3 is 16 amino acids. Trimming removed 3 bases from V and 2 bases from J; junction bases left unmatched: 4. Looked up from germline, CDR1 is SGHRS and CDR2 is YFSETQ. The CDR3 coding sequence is TGCGCCAGCAGCTCCACTAGCGGGGGGCACACAGATACGCAGTATTTT. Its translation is CASSSTSGGHTDTQYF.

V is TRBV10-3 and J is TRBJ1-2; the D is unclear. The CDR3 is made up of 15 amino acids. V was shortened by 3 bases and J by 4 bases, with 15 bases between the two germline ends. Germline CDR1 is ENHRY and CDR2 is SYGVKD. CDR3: CAISDPDNGLYGYTF. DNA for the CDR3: TGTGCCATCAGTGACCCCGATAATGGCCTCTATGGCTACACCTTC.

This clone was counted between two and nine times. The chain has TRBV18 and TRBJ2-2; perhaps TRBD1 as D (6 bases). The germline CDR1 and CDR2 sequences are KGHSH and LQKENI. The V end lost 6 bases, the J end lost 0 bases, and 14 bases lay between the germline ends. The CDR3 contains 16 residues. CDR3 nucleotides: TGTGCCAGCTCCCCGCGTCGGACAGCGAACACCGGGGAGCTGTTTTTT. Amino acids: CASSPRRTANTGELFF.

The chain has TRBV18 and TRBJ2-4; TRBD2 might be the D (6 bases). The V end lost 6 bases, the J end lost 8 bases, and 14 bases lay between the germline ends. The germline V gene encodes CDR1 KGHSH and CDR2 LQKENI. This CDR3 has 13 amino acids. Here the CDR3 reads CASSGLRGDIQYF. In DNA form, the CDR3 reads TGTGCCAGCTCCGGACTAAGGGGAGACATTCAGTACTTC.

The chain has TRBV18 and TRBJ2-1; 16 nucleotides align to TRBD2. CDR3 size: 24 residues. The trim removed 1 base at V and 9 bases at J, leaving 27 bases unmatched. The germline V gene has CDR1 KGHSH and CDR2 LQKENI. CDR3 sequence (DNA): TGTGCCAGCTCACCACAACGACTCCTGACAGGGGGCCGGGGACTAGCGGGAGGGCCATCTGAGCAGTTCTTC. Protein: CASSPQRLLTGGRGLAGGPSEQFF.

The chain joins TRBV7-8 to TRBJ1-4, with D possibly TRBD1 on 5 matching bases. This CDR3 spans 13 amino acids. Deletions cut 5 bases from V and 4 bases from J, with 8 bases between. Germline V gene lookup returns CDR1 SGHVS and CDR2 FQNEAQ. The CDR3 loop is CASSQQVNEKLFF. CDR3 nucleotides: TGTGCCAGCAGCCAACAGGTTAATGAAAAACTGTTTTTT.